Listed here is a single T cell receptor beta chain. This record comes from a study of blood T cell repertoires in COVID-19. Study details: T cells, B-cell-depleted T cells, or PBMCs provided the cDNA or gDNA that served as material.

This CDR3 has 14 residues. Germline values: CDR1 SGHTA, CDR2 FQGNSA. V was pared by 3 bases and J by 4 bases, with 12 bases between. As processed by the authors: From reference gene primer amplification, estimates of nucleated cell counts were derived. TCRdb's copy holds only in-frame clones and misses some; the assay was immunoSEQ multiplex PCR. V and J calls and clone size follow that table, whereas D and trimming were derived from the DNA. The top ten clones hold around 16% of a sample with some 190,000 clones, 75% to 85% of them seen once. Participants, about 18 to 89 years old, spanned fewer than 25 US areas. Assignments of participants to cohorts depended upon their own reported clinical history.

The sequenced sample was PBMCs or T cells enriched from blood (not recorded which). V and J are TRBV7-2 and TRBJ1-2; possible D gene TRBD1, 5 bases. This clonotype was sampled from a woman aged 45-60 years with acute COVID-19. The CDR3 spells CASSFGAPSYGYTF. CDR3 DNA: TGTGCCAGCAGCTTTGGGGCGCCCAGCTATGGCTACACCTTC.